The TCR beta chain under discussion was sequenced for a study of T cell responses to AZD1222 COVID-19 vaccine. Profiled with immunoSEQ multiplex PCR; TCRdb holds only in-frame clones, not every one. This table has 170,000 or so clones, 90% appearing once. CDR1 and CDR2 from the germline V gene are LGHDT and YNNKEL (reference sequence). With 2 bases clipped from V and 3 bases from J, the junction kept 3 bases outside the gene matches. This CDR3 is 14 amino acids long. This sequence was found in an adult in good health. The rearrangement links TRBV3-1 (or the pseudogene TRBV3-2) to TRBJ1-1; 7 nucleotides agree with TRBD1. The sequencing here drew on peripheral blood, taken on day 0 of AZD1222 vaccination. CDR3 amino acids: CASSQKGAYTEAFF. DNA for the CDR3: TGTGCCAGCAGCCAAAAGGGGGCCTACACTGAAGCTTTCTTT.